This T cell receptor beta chain was retrieved from a study of patients and donors after allogeneic stem cell transplantation (TCRdb year 2020). Library creation used RT-PCR. Sequencer: NextSeq 550. TCRdb reworked the public reads: Q25 trimming with fastp, MiXCR clone assembly, productive beta chains retained. Rows with one shared CDR3 protein collapse into an entry with the most common genes and DNA. Across this sample there are hundreds of thousands of distinct CDR3 sequences, with roughly 17% seen only once. In total, the top ten clones hold about 7% of the sample. This clonotype was detected a few times. The target of this receptor is not known. No much larger clonotype is one base removed from it; base qualities were not supplied. CDR1 and CDR2, looked up from the germline V gene, are SGHAT and FQNNGV. V is pruned by 4 bases and J by 4 bases, leaving 8 bases of the junction without a gene match. There are 15 amino acids in the CDR3, from cysteine to phenylalanine inclusive. Of all the DNA, just the CDR3 is kept, 45 bases in frame from base 1.

The chain was built from TRBV11-2 and TRBJ2-5, and TRBD1 matches 8 of the central bases. Sequencing was carried out using blood, either unsorted or a sorted T cell fraction (not recorded which). The receptor's source is a human donor who was either an allogeneic HSCT recipient or a stem cell or donor lymphocyte infusion donor (not recorded which). It is not recorded whose cells these are; they may come from a transplant donor. The CDR3 reads as follows: CASSSRTGRRETQYF. In nucleotides, the sequence is TGTGCCAGCAGCTCCCGGACAGGGCGAAGAGAGACCCAGTACTTC. The entire variable domain, with the stretches around the CDR3 drawn from the reference TRBV11-2 and TRBJ2-5 proteins, is EAGVAQSPRYKIIEKRQSVAFWCNPISGHATLYWYQQILGQGPKLLIQFQNNGVVDDSQLPKDRFSAERLKGVDSTLKIQPAKLEDSAVYLCASSSRTGRRETQYFGPGTRLLVL.